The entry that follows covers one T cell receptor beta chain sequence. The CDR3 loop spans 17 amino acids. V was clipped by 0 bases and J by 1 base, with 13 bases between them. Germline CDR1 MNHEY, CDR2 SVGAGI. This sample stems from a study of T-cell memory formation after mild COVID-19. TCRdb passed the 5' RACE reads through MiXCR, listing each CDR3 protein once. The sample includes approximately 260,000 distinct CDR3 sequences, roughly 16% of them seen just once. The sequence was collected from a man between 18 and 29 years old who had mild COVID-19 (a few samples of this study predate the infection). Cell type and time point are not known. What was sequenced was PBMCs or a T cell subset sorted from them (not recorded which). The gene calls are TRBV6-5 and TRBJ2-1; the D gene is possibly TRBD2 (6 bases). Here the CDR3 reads CASSYSIRGNSYNEQFF. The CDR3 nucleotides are TGTGCCAGCAGTTACTCGATCCGGGGGAATTCCTACAATGAGCAGTTCTTC.